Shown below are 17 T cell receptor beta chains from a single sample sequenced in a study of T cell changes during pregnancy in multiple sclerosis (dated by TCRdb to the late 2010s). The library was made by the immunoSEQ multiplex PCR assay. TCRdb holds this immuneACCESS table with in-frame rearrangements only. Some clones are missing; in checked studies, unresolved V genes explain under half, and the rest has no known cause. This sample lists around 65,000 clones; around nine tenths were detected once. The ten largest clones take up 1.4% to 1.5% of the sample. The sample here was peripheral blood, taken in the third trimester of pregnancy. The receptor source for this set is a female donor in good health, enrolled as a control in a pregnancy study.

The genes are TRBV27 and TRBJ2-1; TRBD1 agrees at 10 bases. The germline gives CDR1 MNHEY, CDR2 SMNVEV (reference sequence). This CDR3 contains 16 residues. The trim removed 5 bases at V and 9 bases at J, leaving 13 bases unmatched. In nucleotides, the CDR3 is TGTGCCAGCAGTCTAACCGGGACAGGGGCCTGGGGTGAGCAGTTCTTC. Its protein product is CASSLTGTGAWGEQFF.

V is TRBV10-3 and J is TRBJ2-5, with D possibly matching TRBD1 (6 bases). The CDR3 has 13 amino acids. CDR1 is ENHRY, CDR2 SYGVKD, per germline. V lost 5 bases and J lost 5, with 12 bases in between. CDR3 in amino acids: CAISLAGAETQYF. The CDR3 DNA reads TGTGCCATCAGTCTCGCAGGGGCTGAGACCCAGTACTTC.

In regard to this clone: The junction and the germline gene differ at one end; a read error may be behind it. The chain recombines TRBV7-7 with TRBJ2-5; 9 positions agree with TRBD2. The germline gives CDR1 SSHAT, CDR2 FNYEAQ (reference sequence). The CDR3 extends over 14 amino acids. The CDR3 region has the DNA TGTGCTAGCAGCCAGCGGGGGGCCCAAGAGACCCAGTACTTC. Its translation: CASSQRGAQETQYF. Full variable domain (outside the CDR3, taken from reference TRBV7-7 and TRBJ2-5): GAGVSQSPRYKVTKRGQDVTLRCDPISSHATLYWYQQALGQGPEFLTYFNYEAQPDKSGLPSDRFSAERPEGSISTLTIQRTEQRDSAMYRCASSQRGAQETQYFGPGTRLLVL.

The CDR3 reads CASSLGSNEKLFF. The CDR3 DNA is TGCGCCAGCAGCTTGGGCAGTAATGAAAAACTGTTTTTT. The J gene is TRBJ1-4, the V gene TRBV5-1, with D unresolved. Trimming stripped 0 bases from V and 4 bases from J, with 4 bases between. Germline CDR1 SGHRS, CDR2 YFSETQ. This CDR3 is built from 13 residues.

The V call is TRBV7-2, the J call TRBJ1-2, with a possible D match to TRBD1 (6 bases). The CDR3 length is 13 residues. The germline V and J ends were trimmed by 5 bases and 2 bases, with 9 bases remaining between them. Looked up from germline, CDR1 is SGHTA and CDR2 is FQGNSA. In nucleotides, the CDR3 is TGTGCCAGCAGCGTCGACAGGAACTATGGCTACACCTTC. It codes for CASSVDRNYGYTF. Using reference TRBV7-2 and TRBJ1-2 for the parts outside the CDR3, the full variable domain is GAGVSQSPSNKVTEKGKDVELRCDPISGHTALYWYRQSLGQGLEFLIYFQGNSAPDKSGLPSDRFSAERTGGSVSTLTIQRTQQEDSAVYLCASSVDRNYGYTFGSGTRLTVV.

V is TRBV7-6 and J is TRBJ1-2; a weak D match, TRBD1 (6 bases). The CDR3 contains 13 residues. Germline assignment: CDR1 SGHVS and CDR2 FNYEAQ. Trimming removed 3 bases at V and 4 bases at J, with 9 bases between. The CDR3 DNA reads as TGTGCCAGCAGCTTCACAGGGACCTATGGCTACACCTTC. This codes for CASSFTGTYGYTF. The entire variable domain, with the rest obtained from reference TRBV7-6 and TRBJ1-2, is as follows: GAGVSQSPRYKVTKRGQDVALRCDPISGHVSLYWYRQALGQGPEFLTYFNYEAQQDKSGLPNDRFSAERPEGSISTLTIQRTEQRDSAMYRCASSFTGTYGYTFGSGTRLTVV.

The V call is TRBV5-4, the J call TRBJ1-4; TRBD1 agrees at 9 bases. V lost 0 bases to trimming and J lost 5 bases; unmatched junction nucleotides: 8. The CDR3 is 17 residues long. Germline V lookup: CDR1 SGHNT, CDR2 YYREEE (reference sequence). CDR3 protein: CASSLADRGRENEKLFF. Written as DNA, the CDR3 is TGTGCCAGCAGCTTGGCGGACAGGGGAAGGGAGAATGAAAAACTGTTTTTT.

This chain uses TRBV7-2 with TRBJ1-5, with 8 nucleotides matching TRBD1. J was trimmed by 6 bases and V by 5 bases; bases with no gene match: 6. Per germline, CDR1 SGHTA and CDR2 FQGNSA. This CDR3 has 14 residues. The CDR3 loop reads CASSARTGSQPQHF. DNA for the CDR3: TGTGCCAGCAGCGCCCGGACAGGGTCTCAGCCCCAGCATTTT.

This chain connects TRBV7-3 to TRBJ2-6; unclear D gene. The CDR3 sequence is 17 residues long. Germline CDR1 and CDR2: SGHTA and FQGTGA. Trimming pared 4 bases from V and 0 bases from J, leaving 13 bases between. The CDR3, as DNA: TGTGCCAGCAGCTACGAACTACGGAGCTCTGGGGCCAACGTCCTGACTTTC. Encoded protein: CASSYELRSSGANVLTF.

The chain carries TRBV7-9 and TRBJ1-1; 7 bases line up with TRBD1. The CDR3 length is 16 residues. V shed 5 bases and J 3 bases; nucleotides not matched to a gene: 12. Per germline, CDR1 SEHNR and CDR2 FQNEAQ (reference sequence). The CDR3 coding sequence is TGTGCCAGCAGCGGAAAGACAGGGAAACGCGACACTGAAGCTTTCTTT. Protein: CASSGKTGKRDTEAFF.

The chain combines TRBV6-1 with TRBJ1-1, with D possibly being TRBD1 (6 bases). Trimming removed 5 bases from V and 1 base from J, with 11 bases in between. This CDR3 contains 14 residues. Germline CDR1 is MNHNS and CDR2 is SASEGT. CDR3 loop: CASSIGQTNTEAFF. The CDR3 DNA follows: TGTGCCAGCAGTATCGGACAGACGAACACTGAAGCTTTCTTT.

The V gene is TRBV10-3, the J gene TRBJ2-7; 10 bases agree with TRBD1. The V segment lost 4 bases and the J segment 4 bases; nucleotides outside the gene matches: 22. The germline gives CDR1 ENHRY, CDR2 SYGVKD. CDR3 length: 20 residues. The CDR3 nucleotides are TGTGCCATCAGTGGGGAGACAGGGGGCGCGAAGGGGGAAGCGCGGTACGAGCAGTACTTC. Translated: CAISGETGGAKGEARYEQYF.

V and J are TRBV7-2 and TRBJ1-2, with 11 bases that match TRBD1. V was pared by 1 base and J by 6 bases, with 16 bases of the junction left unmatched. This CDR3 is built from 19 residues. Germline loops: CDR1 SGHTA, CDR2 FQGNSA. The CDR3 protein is CASSLGRGGTGGPRDGYTF. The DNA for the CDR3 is TGTGCCAGCAGCTTAGGCCGGGGTGGGACAGGGGGACCTCGGGATGGCTACACCTTC.

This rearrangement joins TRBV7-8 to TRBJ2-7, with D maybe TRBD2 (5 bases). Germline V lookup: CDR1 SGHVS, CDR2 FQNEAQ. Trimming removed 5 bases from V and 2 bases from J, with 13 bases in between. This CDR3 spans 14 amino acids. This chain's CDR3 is CASSATGNTYEQYF. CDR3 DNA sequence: TGTGCCAGCAGCGCTACCGGGAATACCTACGAGCAGTACTTC.

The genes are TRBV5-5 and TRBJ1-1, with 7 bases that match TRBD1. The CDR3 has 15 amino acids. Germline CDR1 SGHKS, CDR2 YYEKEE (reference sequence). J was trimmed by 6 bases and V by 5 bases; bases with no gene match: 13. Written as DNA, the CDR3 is TGTGCCAGCAGTCGGGCCGACAGGGAGGTCCCTGAAGCTTTCTTT. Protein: CASSRADREVPEAFF.

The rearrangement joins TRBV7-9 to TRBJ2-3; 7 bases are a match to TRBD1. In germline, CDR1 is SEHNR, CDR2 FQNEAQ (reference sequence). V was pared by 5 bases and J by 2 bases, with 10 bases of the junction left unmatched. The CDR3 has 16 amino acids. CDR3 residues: CASSPPRDRATDTQYF. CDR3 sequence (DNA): TGTGCCAGCAGCCCACCGAGGGACAGAGCCACAGATACGCAGTATTTT.

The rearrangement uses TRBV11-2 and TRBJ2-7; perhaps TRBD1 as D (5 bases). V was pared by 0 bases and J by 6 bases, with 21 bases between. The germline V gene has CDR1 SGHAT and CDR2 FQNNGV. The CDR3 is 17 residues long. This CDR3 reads CASSLDELDRSPAEQYF. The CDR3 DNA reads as TGTGCCAGCAGCTTAGATGAATTAGACAGATCACCGGCCGAGCAGTACTTC.